Listed here are 27 T cell receptor beta chains from one sample, sequenced in a study of post-analysis software for immune sequencing data. Overall study results and limits: Five TRBV segments, including TRBV5-6, TRBV5-1 and TRBV20-1, were more frequent in patients than controls.

cDNA libraries for TCR beta contained unique molecular identifiers. TCRdb re-called the PCR reads through MiXCR, storing one row per CDR3 protein. The sample contains about 540,000 distinct CDR3 sequences, 30% to 40% of which appear only once. No antigens are known for them. Material for sequencing was blood. Every receptor here comes from a girl aged 2-17 years with multiple sclerosis.

This clonotype has more than one count but fewer than ten. The gene calls are TRBV20-1 and TRBJ2-3; TRBD2 matches at 9 bases. This CDR3 has 15 amino acids. Trimming at V came to 5 bases and at J to 6 bases, leaving 12 bases not matched to a gene. Germline values: CDR1 DFQATT, CDR2 SNEGSKA (reference sequence). CDR3 DNA sequence: TGCAGTGCTCCCGCTTTAGCGGGGGCCTGGGATACGCAGTATTTT. Protein: CSAPALAGAWDTQYF.

This clonotype was counted a few times. This chain connects TRBV29-1 to TRBJ1-4, with D maybe TRBD1 (5 bases). Looked up from germline, CDR1 is SQVTM and CDR2 is ANQGSEA. This CDR3 is 14 amino acids long. V lost 7 bases, J lost 1 base, and 13 bases lay in between. The CDR3 DNA reads TGCAGCGGGGGGGGGGAAAGAACTAATGAAAAACTGTTTTTT. Translation gives CSGGGERTNEKLFF. Using reference TRBV29-1 and TRBJ1-4 for the parts outside the CDR3, the full variable domain is SAVISQKPSRDICQRGTSLTIQCQVDSQVTMMFWYRQQPGQSLTLIATANQGSEATYESGFVIDKFPISRPNLTFSTLTVSNMSPEDSSIYLCSGGGERTNEKLFFGSGTQLSVL.

The chain employs TRBV20-1 and TRBJ2-1; 7 positions match TRBD2. The J segment lost 10 bases and the V segment lost 5 bases, leaving 5 bases of the junction unmatched. Germline CDR1 DFQATT, CDR2 SNEGSKA (reference sequence). The CDR3 is 11 amino acids. DNA for the CDR3: TGCAGTGCTCCATCCGGGAGGGAGCAGTTCTTC. Its protein product is CSAPSGREQFF.

The genes are TRBV20-1 and TRBJ2-3; no definite D call. Trimming left V 2 bases short and J 2 bases short, with 5 bases between. CDR3 size: 12 residues. Germline V gene data show CDR1 as DFQATT and CDR2 as SNEGSKA (reference sequence). CDR3: CSARQVTDTQYF. The CDR3, as DNA: TGCAGTGCTAGACAAGTCACAGATACGCAGTATTTT.

This clonotype was recorded many times. The chain employs TRBV7-3 and TRBJ2-3; D gene ambiguous. Trimming cost V 5 bases and J 6 bases, with 12 bases left between them. The germline V gene has CDR1 SGHTA and CDR2 FQGTGA. This CDR3 has 13 residues. CDR3 coding DNA: TGTGCCAGCAGCCCTCCTTCTCAGGATACGCAGTATTTT. This codes for CASSPPSQDTQYF.

This clonotype was observed a few times. The J gene is TRBJ1-2, the V gene TRBV10-3; D ambiguous. This CDR3 has 16 amino acids. Germline CDR1 reads ENHRY; CDR2 reads SYGVKD. V was shortened by 2 bases and J by 7 bases, with 20 bases between the two germline ends. CDR3 nucleotides: TGTGCCATCAGTGAGCCGGGAATCGGCAAAGCCCCTGGCTACACCTTC. It is translated as CAISEPGIGKAPGYTF.

CDR3 DNA: TGCAGTGTTATCAGGACTAGCGGGGGGCCTCCGTACTTC. Amino acid sequence: CSVIRTSGGPPYF. The chain employs TRBV20-1 and TRBJ2-5, with TRBD2 matching over 14 bases. Germline CDR1 DFQATT, CDR2 SNEGSKA (reference sequence). V dropped 7 bases and J dropped 13; count of bases not matched to a gene: 11. The CDR3 length is 13 residues.

The table lists this clonotype with a few counts. This chain uses TRBV21-1 with TRBJ1-2; TRBD1, the table's D call, was not compared with the DNA. TRBV21-1 is deemed a pseudogene. The CDR3 extends over 13 amino acids. The chain's CDR3 is CASHRQPNYGYTF. CDR3 bases: TGTGCCAGCCACCGACAGCCGAACTATGGCTACACCTTC.

This chain uses TRBV5-1 with TRBJ2-7, with D perhaps TRBD1 or TRBD2 (5 bases each). V was cut by 5 bases and J by 3 bases, with 12 bases left in between. Looked up from germline, CDR1 is SGHRS and CDR2 is YFSETQ. CDR3 length: 13 amino acids. The CDR3 region has the DNA TGCGCCAGCAGACTGGGGACCCACTACGAGCAGTACTTC. Translating it yields CASRLGTHYEQYF.

This clonotype has more than one count but fewer than ten. The chain joins TRBV7-8 to TRBJ2-7; D uncertain. This CDR3 region has 16 residues. Germline V gene lookup returns CDR1 SGHVS and CDR2 FQNEAQ. V was clipped by 1 base and J by 2 bases, with 15 bases between them. Here the CDR3 reads CASSLVSSPSPYEQYF. The CDR3, as DNA: TGTGCCAGCAGCTTAGTTTCGTCCCCCTCGCCCTACGAGCAGTACTTC. The complete variable domain, with remaining parts taken from reference TRBV7-8 and TRBJ2-7, reads GAGVSQSPRYKVAKRGQDVALRCDPISGHVSLFWYQQALGQGPEFLTYFQNEAQLDKSGLPSDRFFAERPEGSVSTLKIQRTQQEDSAVYLCASSLVSSPSPYEQYFGPGTRLTVT.

The sample holds a few counts of this clonotype. V and J are TRBV6-1 and TRBJ1-5; D may be TRBD1 (6 bases). Per the germline V gene, CDR1 is MNHNS and CDR2 is SASEGT. The CDR3 consists of 15 residues. Trimming pared 10 bases from V and 6 bases from J, leaving 22 bases between. CDR3 in amino acids: CAITARGGEGQPQHF. In DNA, the CDR3 is TGTGCCATAACCGCCCGCGGGGGCGAAGGTCAGCCCCAGCATTTT.

This chain links TRBV29-1 with TRBJ2-1; weak D call: TRBD2 (5 bases). Germline V lookup: CDR1 SQVTM, CDR2 ANQGSEA. CDR3 length: 16 amino acids. V was cut by 4 bases and J by 13 bases, with 29 bases left in between. The CDR3 loop is CSVGGVPGTDLWRQFF. The CDR3 nucleotides are TGCAGCGTTGGTGGCGTACCGGGAACGGACTTGTGGCGTCAGTTCTTC.

Remarks on this clonotype: With a much larger clone just one base away, this may be a read error. The chain recombines TRBV2 with TRBJ2-3; D not certain. Germline CDR1 is SNHLY and CDR2 is FYNNEI. The CDR3 has 11 amino acids. Trimming cost V 4 bases and J 4 bases, with 3 bases left between them. CDR3 in amino acids: CASSAPDTQYF. The CDR3 DNA follows: TGTGCCAGCAGTGCGCCAGATACGCAGTATTTT.

This sequence joins TRBV20-1 and TRBJ1-4, with D perhaps TRBD1 (5 bases). From germline, CDR1 is DFQATT and CDR2 SNEGSKA (reference sequence). The V gene lost 3 bases and the J gene lost 8 bases, with 16 bases spanning the gap. This CDR3 spans 14 amino acids. Here the CDR3 reads CSARWAGIGEKLFF. The CDR3 nucleotides read TGCAGTGCTAGGTGGGCAGGGATAGGGGAAAAACTGTTTTTT.

The chain joins TRBV5-1 to TRBJ2-7; no definite D call. CDR3 length equals 13 residues. Looked up from germline, CDR1 is SGHRS and CDR2 is YFSETQ. Between the trimmed V and J ends, which lost 0 bases and 0 bases, there was a span of 4 bases. The CDR3 nucleotides read TGCGCCAGCAGCTTGGACTTCTCCTACGAGCAGTACTTC. Amino acids: CASSLDFSYEQYF. The entire variable domain, with the rest obtained from reference TRBV5-1 and TRBJ2-7, is as follows: KAGVTQTPRYLIKTRGQQVTLSCSPISGHRSVSWYQQTPGQGLQFLFEYFSETQRNKGNFPGRFSGRQFSNSRSEMNVSTLELGDSALYLCASSLDFSYEQYFGPGTRLTVT.

The chain recombines TRBV10-3 with TRBJ1-5; D gene uncertain. Germline CDR1 and CDR2: ENHRY and SYGVKD. Trimming took off 0 bases at V and 2 bases at J, with 11 bases between the two ends. The CDR3 totals 16 residues. CDR3 DNA sequence: TGTGCCATCAGTGAGTCTCCCAGAAATGGCAATCAGCCCCAGCATTTT. Translating it yields CAISESPRNGNQPQHF.

This clonotype was seen a few times. This chain joins TRBV4-2 and TRBJ2-4; 12 bases match TRBD2. This CDR3 contains 21 residues. Per germline, CDR1 LGHNA and CDR2 YNFKEQ. J lost 1 base, V lost 0 bases, and 13 bases had no gene match. CDR3 DNA sequence: TGTGCCAGCAGCCAAGATCTGCCTAGCGGGGGGGCCTATGGGGCCAAAAACATTCAGTACTTC. Translating gives CASSQDLPSGGAYGAKNIQYF.

This clonotype has a handful of counts. The CDR3 sequence: CSVEKGARGYTF. CDR3 nucleotides: TGCAGCGTTGAAAAGGGGGCGCGAGGCTACACCTTC. The rearrangement links TRBV29-1 to TRBJ1-2; 7 positions agree with TRBD1. CDR3 length: 12 amino acids. The V segment lost 2 bases and the J segment 8 bases; nucleotides outside the gene matches: 5. CDR1 is SQVTM and CDR2 is ANQGSEA in the germline V gene.

This clonotype was seen more than once but under ten times. CDR3 coding DNA: TGTGCCAGCAGCTTACGAGGGTTAGATCTGGGGCAAGAGACCCAGTACTTC. Residues: CASSLRGLDLGQETQYF. The chain links TRBV11-2 to TRBJ2-5; perhaps TRBD2 as D (5 bases). Trimming took 2 bases from V and 2 from J, leaving 18 bases between them. The CDR3 has 17 residues. CDR1 is SGHAT, CDR2 FQNNGV, per germline.

The chain recombines TRBV9 with TRBJ2-5; maybe TRBD1 (6 bases). The germline V gene encodes CDR1 SGDLS and CDR2 YYNGEE. The CDR3 has 15 amino acids. The V end was cut by 0 bases, the J end by 2 bases, with 11 bases between. The CDR3 nucleotides read TGTGCCAGCAGCGTAGGACTGGGGGCTCAAGAGACCCAGTACTTC. Protein: CASSVGLGAQETQYF.

This clonotype was observed a few times. V and J are TRBV6-6 and TRBJ2-3; D is undetermined. Germline CDR1 is MNHNY and CDR2 is SVGAGI (reference sequence). The CDR3 runs 16 residues. The V gene lost 0 bases and the J gene lost 4 bases, with 14 bases spanning the gap. The CDR3 DNA reads TGTGCCAGCAGTTACTCGGTCGTGGGCGGCGCAGATACGCAGTATTTT. Its translation: CASSYSVVGGADTQYF.

The V gene is TRBV6-4, the J gene TRBJ1-2; possibly TRBD1 for D (5 bases). CDR1 is MRHNA and CDR2 is SNTAGT in the germline V gene. The V end lost 4 bases, the J end lost 4 bases, and 13 bases lay between the germline ends. This CDR3 contains 14 residues. Here the CDR3 reads CASSVDSSSYGYTF. The CDR3 DNA sequence: TGTGCCAGCAGTGTAGACAGTTCAAGCTATGGCTACACCTTC.

This clonotype has only a few counts. The rearrangement links TRBV20-1 to TRBJ1-2; 9 bases map to TRBD1. J gave up 3 bases and V 0 bases, and 8 bases lay outside the gene matches. The CDR3 runs 16 residues. Germline V gene sequence: CDR1 DFQATT, CDR2 SNEGSKA (reference sequence). The CDR3 sequence is CSARDPRTGDYYGYTF. The CDR3, as DNA: TGCAGTGCTAGAGATCCGCGGACAGGGGATTACTATGGCTACACCTTC.

The gene calls are TRBV7-8 and TRBJ1-5, with TRBD1 matching 7 bases. The J segment lost 3 bases and the V segment lost 4 bases, leaving 15 bases of the junction unmatched. The germline CDR1 and CDR2 sequences are SGHVS and FQNEAQ. This CDR3 region has 18 residues. In nucleotides, the CDR3 is TGTGCCAGCAGCTCCTGGACAGGTTCATCCACCTCCAATCAGCCCCAGCATTTT. Translation gives CASSSWTGSSTSNQPQHF.

This clonotype was detected a few times. The chain has TRBV29-1 and TRBJ2-6; D tentatively reads TRBD1 or TRBD2 (5 bases each). V gave up 4 bases and J gave up 0 bases, with 28 bases separating them. The CDR3 consists of 21 residues. Germline CDR1 reads SQVTM; CDR2 reads ANQGSEA. Here the CDR3 DNA reads TGCAGCGTTGCCGGGACCGCCGACGCACGGACGCCTCACTCTGGGGCCAACGTCCTGACTTTC. Amino acid sequence: CSVAGTADARTPHSGANVLTF.

This rearrangement joins TRBV20-1 to TRBJ1-2, with 9 positions matching TRBD1. The CDR3 sequence is 14 residues long. Trimming took 3 bases from V and 5 from J; bases not matched to a gene: 7. Germline V gene data show CDR1 as DFQATT and CDR2 as SNEGSKA (reference sequence). CDR3 in DNA: TGCAGTGCTAGTTGGGGACAGGGAGGTTATGGCTACACCTTC. It encodes CSASWGQGGYGYTF.

This clonotype turned up a few times. This rearrangement joins TRBV12-3 or TRBV12-4 to TRBJ2-4; D not resolved. V was clipped by 9 bases and J by 0 bases, with 6 bases between them. The CDR3 runs to 12 residues. CDR3 DNA: TGTGCCAGGCAGAGAGCCAAAAACATTCAGTACTTC. This encodes CARQRAKNIQYF.